This T cell receptor (beta chain) was recovered during a study of radiotherapy plus CTLA-4 blockade in lung cancer (dated by TCRdb to between 2018 and 2020). Study-level background: Objective responses occurred in about 20% of enrolled patients, and 25% to 40% achieved disease control. Beyond this particular receptor, the publication reports: After treatment with radiotherapy and ipilimumab, TCR clones that originated in tumors expanded in peripheral blood. Early dynamic changes in blood T cell clones, together with increased serum interferon-beta after radiation, were reported as the strongest predictors of response.

Library preparation used the immunoSEQ multiplex PCR assay. This immuneACCESS table, as held by TCRdb, lists in-frame sequences with V and J called but not all clones. Of the missing ones, under half trace to an unresolved V gene in checked studies; the others have no known cause. The sample table shows fewer than 65,000 clones, and about 83% are seen once. Together, the top ten hold 4.8% of the sample. In the germline V gene, CDR1 corresponds to LGHNA and CDR2 to YSLEER. The germline V end is reduced by 1 base and the J end by 1 base; junction bases left unmatched: 5. The CDR3 goes from the cysteine to the phenylalanine over 16 residues. The read is trimmed to its CDR3 DNA, 48 bases read in frame from base 1. This clone was detected a few times. The antigen this receptor binds is unknown. No base quality values were provided; no much bigger clone lies one nucleotide off. Focal radiation therapy combined with CTLA-4 blockade (ipilimumab) was tested in patients with chemo-refractory metastatic non-small-cell lung cancer.

Recombination linked TRBV4-3 to TRBJ1-1, with TRBD1 matching 8 junction bases. This TCR was sampled from a human donor with non-small cell lung cancer whose response to radiotherapy plus ipilimumab could not be evaluated. The sample here was peripheral blood, taken from a patient treated with radiotherapy plus ipilimumab. Here the CDR3 is given as CASSQVRGLGNTEAFF. The sequenced DNA is TGCGCCAGCAGCCAAGTCAGGGGGCTCGGGAACACTGAAGCTTTCTTT.